The TCR beta chain under discussion was sequenced for a study of T cell responses to AZD1222 COVID-19 vaccine. Study context: Pooling was applied to second doses at about 4 or about 12 weeks.

The repertoire was sequenced with immunoSEQ multiplex PCR; TCRdb's copy has only in-frame clones and lacks some. The data contain about 120,000 clones, roughly 84% of them seen just once; the ten biggest clones take up 5% to 7%. The V gene's germline CDR1 is MNHEY and CDR2 SVGEGT. This CDR3 contains 17 residues. J gave up 1 base and V 0 bases, and 5 bases lay outside the gene matches. This clone has ten or more counts. What it binds is not known. General observations from the study: CD4 TCRs associated with vaccination spanned spike, dominating at 160-218 and 743-854. It should be noted that donors were predominantly white British and more often female, and clonal diversity was possibly underestimated. After two AZD1222 doses, spike-specific TCR breadth and depth rose versus day 0.

The gene calls are TRBV6-2 or TRBV6-3 and TRBJ2-3, with TRBD2 matching 9 bases. Sequenced material: peripheral blood, taken on day 0 of AZD1222 vaccination. The sequence was obtained from an adult in good health. CDR3 amino acids: CASSYSFKRGGTDTQYF. The CDR3 DNA follows: TGTGCCAGCAGTTACTCGTTTAAGCGGGGGGGCACAGATACGCAGTATTTT.